The present T cell receptor (beta chain) was sequenced within a study of tumor-infiltrating lymphocytes in localized non-small cell lung cancer. Regarding the study as a whole: Compared with uninvolved lung, tumors showed higher T cell infiltration by TCRbeta sequencing.

V lost 4 bases and J 0 bases, leaving 12 bases between the germline ends. Germline V gene sequence: CDR1 SNHLY, CDR2 FYNNEI. CDR3 length: 16 residues. Repertoires were generated with immunoSEQ multiplex PCR, while TCRdb's copy carries only in-frame clones and drops some. The table lists 3,000 to 4,500 clones, less than 75% of them singletons. By sample share, this clone is large (0.1 to 1%). The antigen is unknown. The V gene is TRBV2, the J gene TRBJ1-4; D gene ambiguous. Source material: uninvolved lung tissue not adjacent to the tumor. This clonotype originated in a human donor with non-small cell lung cancer. This CDR3 is CASSGPGFATNEKLFF. CDR3 coding DNA: TGTGCCAGCAGTGGGCCAGGCTTTGCAACTAATGAAAAACTGTTTTTT.